The clone carrying this T cell receptor (beta chain) was seen just once. The antigen remains unidentified. Healthy people donating bone marrow made up the donors. The CDR3 sequence is 14 residues long. Per germline, CDR1 SQVTM and CDR2 ANQGSEA. V gave up 1 base and J gave up 6 bases; unmatched junction bases: 5. The source of the sample is a study of cytomegalovirus exposure and HLA in healthy donors. Study findings and constraints: Previously analyzed data showed that most TCR beta V segments were productive at a frequency of about 90% or about 30%. Accurate prediction of HLA-A and HLA-B alleles (for most subjects) was reportedly achieved from TCR beta sequences. Trimming of TCR beta V- and J-genes showed a link, identified in a later analysis, to a missense DCLRE1C variant.

Primers for the PCR totalled 60 Vbeta and 13 Jbeta. Here immunoSEQ multiplex PCR was the method, and the copy in TCRdb shows in-frame clones only, minus some. This table holds fewer than 150,000 clones, 75% found once. The source material was PBMCs. The source of this sequence is a man younger than 40 in good health and CMV-seronegative. The chain has TRBV29-1 and TRBJ2-3; 9 bases line up with TRBD1. The CDR3 reads CSVEGGQGLDTQYF. CDR3 in DNA: TGCAGCGTTGAAGGTGGACAGGGGCTGGATACGCAGTATTTT.